This record looks at one T cell receptor (beta chain) sequence and its context. Under the authors' procedure: How many nucleated cells were present was estimated from reference gene primer amplification. This table comes from immunoSEQ multiplex PCR, and its TCRdb copy is limited to in-frame clones, with some not included. D and trimming come from the DNA, and the V and J calls and clone size come from that table. The table lists under 200,000 clones, about 83% of them singletons, with roughly 3.9% in the top ten. The sample originates from a study of blood T cell repertoires in COVID-19. Whole-study context: The analysed material was cDNA or gDNA that came from T cells, B-cell-depleted T cells, or PBMCs.

The CDR3 covers 14 residues. Looked up from germline, CDR1 is MNHEY and CDR2 is SMNVEV (reference sequence). With 6 bases clipped from V and 3 bases from J, the junction kept 8 bases outside the gene matches. Sequenced input: peripheral blood. The rearrangement joins TRBV27 to TRBJ2-7; 7 bases map to TRBD1. The TCR sequence derives from a man aged 18 to 30 with active or convalescent COVID-19. The CDR3, as DNA: TGTGCCAGCAGGACAACCTGGGACAGCTACGAGCAGTACTTC. Residues: CASRTTWDSYEQYF.